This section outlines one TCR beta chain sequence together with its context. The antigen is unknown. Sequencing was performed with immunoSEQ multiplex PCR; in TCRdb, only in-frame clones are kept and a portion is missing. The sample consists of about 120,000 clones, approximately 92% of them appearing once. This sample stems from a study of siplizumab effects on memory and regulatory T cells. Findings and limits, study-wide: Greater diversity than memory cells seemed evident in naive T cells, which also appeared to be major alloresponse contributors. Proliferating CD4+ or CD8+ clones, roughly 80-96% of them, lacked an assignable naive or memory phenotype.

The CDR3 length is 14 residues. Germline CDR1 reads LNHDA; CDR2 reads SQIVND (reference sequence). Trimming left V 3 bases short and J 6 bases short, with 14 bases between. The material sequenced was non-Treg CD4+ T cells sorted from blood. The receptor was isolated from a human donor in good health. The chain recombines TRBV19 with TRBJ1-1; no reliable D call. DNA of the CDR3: TGTGCCAGTAGTATGCTCCTTTGGGGAGCTGAAGCTTTCTTT. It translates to CASSMLLWGAEAFF.